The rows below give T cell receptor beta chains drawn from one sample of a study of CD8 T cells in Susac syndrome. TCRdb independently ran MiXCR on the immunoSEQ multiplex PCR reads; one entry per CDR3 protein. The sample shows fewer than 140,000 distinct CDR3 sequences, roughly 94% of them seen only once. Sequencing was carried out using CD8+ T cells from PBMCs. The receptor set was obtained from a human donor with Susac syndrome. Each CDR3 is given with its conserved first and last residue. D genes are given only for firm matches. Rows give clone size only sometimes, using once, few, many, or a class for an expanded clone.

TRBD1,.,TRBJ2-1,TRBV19,CASSIRGQMTSYNEQFF,TGTGCCAGTAGTATAAGGGGACAGATGACATCGTACAATGAGCAGTTCTTC
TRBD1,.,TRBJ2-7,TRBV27,CASSYGQGTYEQYF,TGTGCCAGCAGTTATGGACAGGGAACCTACGAGCAGTACTTC
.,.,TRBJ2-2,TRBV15,CATSRGEGAIRKTGELFF,TGTGCCACCAGCAGAGGGGAGGGGGCGATCCGTAAGACCGGGGAGCTGTTTTTT
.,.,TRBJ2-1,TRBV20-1,CSARTFSDSVNEQFF,TGCAGTGCTAGGACCTTCTCCGATAGTGTGAATGAGCAGTTCTTC
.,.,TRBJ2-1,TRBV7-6,CASSPYASHNEQFF,TGTGCCAGCAGCCCGTACGCTTCTCACAATGAGCAGTTCTTC
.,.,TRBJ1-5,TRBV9,CASSVGGGMVQPQHF,TGTGCCAGCAGCGTAGGGGGTGGGATGGTCCAGCCCCAGCATTTT
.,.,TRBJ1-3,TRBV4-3,CASSQTRGSGNTIYF,TGCGCCAGCAGCCAAACCCGGGGCTCTGGAAACACCATATATTTT
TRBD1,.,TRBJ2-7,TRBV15,CATGDRGSSYEQYF,TGTGCCACCGGGGACAGGGGGAGTTCCTACGAGCAGTACTTC
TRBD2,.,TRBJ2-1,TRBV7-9,CASSPPRTSQNEQFF,TGTGCCAGCAGCCCCCCCCGGACTAGCCAAAATGAGCAGTTCTTC
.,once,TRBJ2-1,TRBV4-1,CASSQDFPKDEQFF,TGCGCCAGCAGCCAAGATTTCCCGAAGGATGAGCAGTTCTTC
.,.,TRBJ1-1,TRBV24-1,CATSDLYRERNTEAFF,TGTGCCACCAGTGATTTATATAGGGAACGGAACACTGAAGCTTTCTTT
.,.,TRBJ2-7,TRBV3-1,CASSQEWSYEQYF,TGTGCCAGCAGCCAGGAGTGGTCCTACGAGCAGTACTTC
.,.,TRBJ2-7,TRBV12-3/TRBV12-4,CASSSGPRSYEQYF,TGTGCCAGCAGCTCGGGTCCGCGTTCCTACGAGCAGTACTTC
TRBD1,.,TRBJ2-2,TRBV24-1,CATSDSPGTGITGELFF,TGTGCCACCAGTGATTCCCCCGGGACAGGGATCACCGGGGAGCTGTTTTTT
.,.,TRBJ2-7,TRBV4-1,CASSQEGSTYEQYF,TGCGCCAGCAGCCAAGAGGGCAGTACCTACGAGCAGTACTTC
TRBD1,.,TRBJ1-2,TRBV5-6,CASSFPPDRGLGYGYTF,TGTGCCAGCAGTTTCCCACCGGACAGGGGGCTCGGCTATGGCTACACCTTC
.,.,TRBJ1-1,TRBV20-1,CSARVRAVNTEAFF,TGCAGTGCTAGAGTCAGGGCGGTGAACACTGAAGCTTTCTTT
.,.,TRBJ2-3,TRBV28,CASRLTGAPTDTQYF,TGTGCCAGCCGCCTGACGGGGGCCCCCACAGATACGCAGTATTTT
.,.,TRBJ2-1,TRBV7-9,CASSPGAEQFF,TGTGCCAGCAGCCCTGGGGCTGAGCAGTTCTTC
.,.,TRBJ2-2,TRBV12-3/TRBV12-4,CASSLDLTGELFF,TGTGCCAGCAGCTTGGACCTCACCGGGGAGCTGTTTTTT
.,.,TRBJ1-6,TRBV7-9,CASTDQGGGYNSPLHF,TGTGCCAGCACCGATCAGGGTGGCGGGTATAATTCACCCCTCCACTTT
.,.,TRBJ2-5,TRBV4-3,CASSQGPIQETQYF,TGCGCCAGCAGCCAGGGACCGATTCAAGAGACCCAGTACTTC
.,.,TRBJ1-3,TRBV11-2,CASSSLDTIYF,TGTGCCAGCAGCTCCCTGGACACCATATATTTT
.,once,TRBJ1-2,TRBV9,CASSLNRRGEDSGYTF,TGTGCCAGCAGCCTGAACCGACGAGGGGAGGACAGTGGCTACACCTTC
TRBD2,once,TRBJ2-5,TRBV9,CASRGREETQYF,TGTGCCAGCAGAGGGAGGGAAGAGACCCAGTACTTC
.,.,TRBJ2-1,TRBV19,CASSTTPTSYNEQFF,TGTGCCAGTAGTACGACACCTACCTCCTACAATGAGCAGTTCTTC
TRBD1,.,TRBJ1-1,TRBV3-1,CASSLGTGDTEAFF,TGTGCCAGCAGCCTTGGGACAGGGGACACTGAAGCTTTCTTT
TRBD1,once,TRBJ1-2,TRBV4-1,CASSQGRTGPNF,TGCGCCAGCAGCCAAGGGAGGACAGGACCCAACTTC
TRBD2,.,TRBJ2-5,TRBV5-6,CASSLRRSGGAKQETQYF,TGTGCCAGCAGCCTAAGGAGGTCGGGGGGGGCGAAGCAAGAGACCCAGTACTTC
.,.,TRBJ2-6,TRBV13,CASQGRSGANVLTF,TGTGCCAGCCAGGGCCGCTCTGGGGCCAACGTCCTGACTTTC